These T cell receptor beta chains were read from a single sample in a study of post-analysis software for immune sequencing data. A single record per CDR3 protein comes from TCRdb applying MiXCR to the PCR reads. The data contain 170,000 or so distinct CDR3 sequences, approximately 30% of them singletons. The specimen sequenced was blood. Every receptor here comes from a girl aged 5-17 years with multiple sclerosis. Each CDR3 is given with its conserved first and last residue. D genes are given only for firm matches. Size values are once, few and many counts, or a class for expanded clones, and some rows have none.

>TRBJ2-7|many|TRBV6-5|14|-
TGTGCCAGCAGTCGCTCCGGGAGCTCCTACGAGCAGTACTTC
CASSRSGSSYEQYF
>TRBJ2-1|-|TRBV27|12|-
TGTGCCAGCACAGGGCTAGCCGGTGAGCAGTTCTTC
CASTGLAGEQFF
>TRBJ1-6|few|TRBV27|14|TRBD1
TGTGCCAGCAGTTTATCTCCGACAGGGTCACCCCTCCACTTT
CASSLSPTGSPLHF
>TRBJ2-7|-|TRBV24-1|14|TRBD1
TGTGCCACCAGTGATTCCGGGACAGTATACGAGCAGTACTTC
CATSDSGTVYEQYF
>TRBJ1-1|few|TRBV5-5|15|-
TGTGCCAGCAGCTTAGGTGGTAAAGTAATAACTGAAGCTTTCTTT
CASSLGGKVITEAFF
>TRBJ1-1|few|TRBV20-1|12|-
TGCAGTGCTAGAGGGCGCTACACTGAAGCTTTCTTT
CSARGRYTEAFF
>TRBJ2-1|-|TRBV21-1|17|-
TGTGCCAGCAGCACTTCGCACAACGCCCCGCGCAGGGATGAGCAGTTCTTC
CASSTSHNAPRRDEQFF
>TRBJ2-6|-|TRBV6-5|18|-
TGTGCCAGCAGTTACTCTTTACAGGGAATCCCTGGGGCCAACGTCCTGACTTTC
CASSYSLQGIPGANVLTF
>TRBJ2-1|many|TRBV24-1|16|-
TGTGCCACCAGTGATTTGGGCCAGGGGTCCTACAATGAGCAGTTCTTC
CATSDLGQGSYNEQFF
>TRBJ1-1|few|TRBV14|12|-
TGTGCCAGCAGCCAAGACTTAACTGAAGCTTTCTTT
CASSQDLTEAFF
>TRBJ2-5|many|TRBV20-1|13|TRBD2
TGCAGTGCTTCTGGACTAGCGGGAGAGACCCAGTACTTC
CSASGLAGETQYF
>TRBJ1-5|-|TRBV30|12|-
TGTGCCTGGTCGGGAGGAGGACAGCCCCAGCATTTT
CAWSGGGQPQHF
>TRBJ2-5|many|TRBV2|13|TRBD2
TGTGCCAGCGGACTAGCGGCCGGGGAGACCCAGTACTTC
CASGLAAGETQYF
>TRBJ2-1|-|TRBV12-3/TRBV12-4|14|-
TGTGCCAGCAGTTTACGGACAGGAGGGGATAAGCAGTTCTTC
CASSLRTGGDKQFF
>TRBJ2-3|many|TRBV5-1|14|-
TGCGCCAGCAGCTTGGGGCAGGGCGAGGAAACGCAGTATTTT
CASSLGQGEETQYF
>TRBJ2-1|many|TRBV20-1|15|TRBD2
TGCAGTGCTAGTTTAGCGGGAGGGGAGGACAATGAGCAGTTCTTC
CSASLAGGEDNEQFF
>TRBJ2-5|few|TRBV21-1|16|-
TGTGCCAGCAGCAAAGAAGCTAGCAGGTTCCAAGAGACCCAGTACTTC
CASSKEASRFQETQYF
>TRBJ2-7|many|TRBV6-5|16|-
TGTGCCAGCAGTCGCGGTCGCCAATCGGGGCTCTACGAGCAGTACTTC
CASSRGRQSGLYEQYF
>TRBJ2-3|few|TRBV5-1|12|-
TGCGCCAGCAGACCGGGGACAGATACGCAGTATTTT
CASRPGTDTQYF
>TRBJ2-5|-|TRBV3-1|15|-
TGTGCCAGCACCCTTCGACAGTGGGGCCAAGAGACCCAGTACTTC
CASTLRQWGQETQYF
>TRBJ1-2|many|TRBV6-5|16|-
TGTGCCAGCAGTTACTCGGCCGCGCTAGCTAACTATGGCTACACCTTC
CASSYSAALANYGYTF
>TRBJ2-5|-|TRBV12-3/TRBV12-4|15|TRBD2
TGTGCCAGCAGTTTTATAGCGGGCGTCCAAGAGACCCAGTACTTC
CASSFIAGVQETQYF
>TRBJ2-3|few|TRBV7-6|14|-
TGTGCCAGCAGCTTAGCATTCGGGCCAGATACGCAGTATTTT
CASSLAFGPDTQYF
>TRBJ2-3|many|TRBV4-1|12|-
TGCGCCAGCAGCCCTACCACAGATACGCAGTATTTT
CASSPTTDTQYF
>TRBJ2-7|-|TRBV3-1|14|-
TGTGCCAGCAGCCAAGAGGGCGGGGACTACGAGCAGTACTTC
CASSQEGGDYEQYF
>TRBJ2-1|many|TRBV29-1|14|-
TGCAGCGTCGCTAAGGTCAGCTCCTACAATGAGCAGTTCTTC
CSVAKVSSYNEQFF
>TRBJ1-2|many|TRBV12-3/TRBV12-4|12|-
TGTGCCAGCAGTCATCGGGGGCAAGGCTACACCTTC
CASSHRGQGYTF
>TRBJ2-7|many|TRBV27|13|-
TGTGCCAGCAGTTTATCATTGAGTTACGAGCAGTACTTC
CASSLSLSYEQYF
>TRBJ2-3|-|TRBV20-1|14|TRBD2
TGCAGTGCTCGGCCAGCGGGGATCAAAGATACGCAGTATTTT
CSARPAGIKDTQYF
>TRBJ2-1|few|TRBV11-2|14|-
TGTGCCAGCGGCGGGACAGATCATTACAATGAGCAGTTCTTC
CASGGTDHYNEQFF
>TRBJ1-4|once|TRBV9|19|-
TGTGCCAGCAGCGTGAGCCCGAATGGGGCCGTGGGATCGGGTGAAAAACTGTTTTTT
CASSVSPNGAVGSGEKLFF
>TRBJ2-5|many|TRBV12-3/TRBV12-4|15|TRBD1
TGTGCCAGCAGCCGCCGGGACAGGGAAATGGAGACCCAGTACTTC
CASSRRDREMETQYF